One sample yielded the 28 T cell receptor beta chains listed below, sequenced in a study of T-cell reconstitution after alpha-beta-depleted transplantation in children. Preparation of the TCRbeta library involved a method that used unique molecular identifiers. MiXCR, run by TCRdb on the PCR reads, gives a single entry per CDR3 protein. The table lists 81,000 or so distinct CDR3 sequences, around a sixth of them singletons. This specimen consisted of PBMCs, mostly from graft donor cells, obtained 180 days after TCRalphabeta/CD19-depleted stem cell transplant. The source of these receptors is a male patient aged 2-15 years who had a stem cell transplant for acute lymphoblastic leukemia, so the T cells may come from the graft donor.

In this sample, this clonotype turned up a few times. This chain's CDR3 is CASSPPIGQGSTDTQYF. CDR3 nucleotide sequence: TGTGCCAGCAGCCCCCCCATCGGACAGGGGTCTACAGATACGCAGTATTTT. This rearrangement joins TRBV5-6 to TRBJ2-3; 9 nucleotides line up with TRBD1. This CDR3 is 17 amino acids long. From germline, CDR1 is SGHDT and CDR2 YYEEEE. The V segment lost 4 bases and the J segment 3 bases; nucleotides outside the gene matches: 12.

This clonotype was seen repeatedly, ten times or more. The rearrangement joins TRBV11-2 to TRBJ2-5, with TRBD2 identical over 13 bases. Germline CDR1 and CDR2: SGHAT and FQNNGV. The CDR3 extends over 20 amino acids. J lost 3 bases, V lost 5 bases, and 18 bases had no gene match. CDR3 nucleotides: TGTGCCAGCAGCCACGGACTAGCGGGGGCCCGGACCGCTCTTAAAGAGACCCAGTACTTC. Translated: CASSHGLAGARTALKETQYF.

The V call is TRBV4-2, the J call TRBJ1-6; TRBD1 matches at 9 bases. CDR1 and CDR2 (germline): LGHNA, YNFKEQ. The CDR3 is 15 residues long. V gave up 1 base and J gave up 5 bases; unmatched junction bases: 0. CDR3 nucleotides: TGTGCCAGCAGCCAAGGGGACAGGGATAATTCACCCCTCCACTTT. Protein product: CASSQGDRDNSPLHF.

This clonotype was seen only a few times. The chain joins TRBV5-1 to TRBJ2-1; TRBD1 matches 8 bases. V shed 5 bases, J shed 2 bases, and the junction held 6 bases outside the gene matches. This CDR3 is 15 amino acids long. Germline assignment: CDR1 SGHRS and CDR2 YFSETQ. The chain's CDR3 is CASRLTGGTYNEQFF. CDR3 nucleotide sequence: TGCGCCAGCAGATTAACAGGGGGGACCTACAATGAGCAGTTCTTC.

The V call is TRBV27, the J call TRBJ2-7; 11 positions match TRBD1. CDR1 MNHEY and CDR2 SMNVEV come from the germline V gene (reference sequence). This CDR3 has 15 residues. Trimming removed 4 bases from V and 4 bases from J; junction bases left unmatched: 6. CDR3: CASSYHRDRGYEQYF. As DNA, the CDR3 is TGTGCCAGCAGTTACCACCGGGACAGGGGGTACGAGCAGTACTTC.

In this sample, this clonotype turned up a few times. The V gene is TRBV27, the J gene TRBJ1-6; D is unresolved. CDR1 and CDR2 (germline): MNHEY, SMNVEV (reference sequence). The CDR3 has 16 amino acids. V was clipped by 6 bases and J by 6 bases, with 18 bases between them. In nucleotides, the CDR3 is TGTGCCAGCAGCCCACCCTTACCGGGCCCTAATTCACCCCTCCACTTT. It specifies CASSPPLPGPNSPLHF.

There are a few counts of this clonotype. This sequence joins TRBV5-1 and TRBJ2-7; TRBD1 matches at 10 bases. CDR1 SGHRS and CDR2 YFSETQ come from the germline V gene. The CDR3 covers 14 residues. Trimming at V came to 0 bases and at J to 6 bases, leaving 3 bases not matched to a gene. The CDR3 bases are TGCGCCAGCAGCTTGGCGGGACAGGGGAGCGAGCAGTACTTC. It is translated as CASSLAGQGSEQYF.

This clonotype was seen more than once but under ten times. This rearrangement joins TRBV12-3 or TRBV12-4 to TRBJ1-6; a weak D match, TRBD1 (6 bases). This CDR3 comprises 14 residues. V gave up 3 bases and J gave up 9 bases, with 12 bases separating them. The CDR3 reads CASSFGQQGSPLHF. The CDR3 DNA sequence: TGTGCCAGCAGTTTTGGGCAACAGGGTTCACCCCTCCACTTT.

This clonotype was seen ten or more times. The rearrangement uses TRBV7-8 and TRBJ2-7; the D is unclear. The CDR3 contains 13 residues. Deletions cut 5 bases from V and 3 bases from J, with 11 bases between. The germline CDR1 and CDR2 sequences are SGHVS and FQNEAQ. The CDR3 DNA follows: TGTGCCAGCAGCCTGGGTGGGCTCTACGAGCAGTACTTC. Translation: CASSLGGLYEQYF. Supplemented by reference TRBV7-8 and TRBJ2-7, the full variable domain reads GAGVSQSPRYKVAKRGQDVALRCDPISGHVSLFWYQQALGQGPEFLTYFQNEAQLDKSGLPSDRFFAERPEGSVSTLKIQRTQQEDSAVYLCASSLGGLYEQYFGPGTRLTVT.

The CDR3 region has the DNA TGTGCCAGCAGTTTAGTGGGAAACAGGGTAAGCAATCAGCCCCAGCATTTT. Protein sequence: CASSLVGNRVSNQPQHF. The chain recombines TRBV12-3 or TRBV12-4 with TRBJ1-5; weak D call: TRBD1 (6 bases). This CDR3 has 17 residues. Trimming cost V 1 base and J 1 base, with 14 bases left between them.

This clonotype was picked up a small number of times. The rearrangement uses TRBV11-2 and TRBJ2-3, with 12 bases aligning to TRBD1. Germline V lookup: CDR1 SGHAT, CDR2 FQNNGV. V was clipped by 5 bases and J by 4 bases; unmatched bases: 1. The CDR3 spans 14 residues. CDR3 nucleotides: TGTGCCAGCAGCCGGGACAGGGGGCCAGATACGCAGTATTTT. It codes for CASSRDRGPDTQYF.

Only a few counts were recorded for this clonotype. The V call is TRBV11-2, the J call TRBJ2-1; a possible D gene is TRBD2 (5 bases). This CDR3 region has 15 residues. V shed 2 bases and J shed 2 bases, with 10 bases lying between them. Germline values: CDR1 SGHAT, CDR2 FQNNGV. The CDR3: CASSLSEGTYNEQFF. In DNA form, the CDR3 reads TGTGCCAGCAGCTTAAGCGAGGGAACCTACAATGAGCAGTTCTTC. The full variable domain, rest sourced from reference TRBV11-2 and TRBJ2-1, is EAGVAQSPRYKIIEKRQSVAFWCNPISGHATLYWYQQILGQGPKLLIQFQNNGVVDDSQLPKDRFSAERLKGVDSTLKIQPAKLEDSAVYLCASSLSEGTYNEQFFGPGTRLTVL.

This clonotype showed up many times. This sequence joins TRBV5-1 and TRBJ1-6; unclear D gene. CDR1 and CDR2 from the germline V gene are SGHRS and YFSETQ. CDR3 length: 14 residues. Trimming cost V 0 bases and J 10 bases, with 11 bases left between them. This chain's CDR3 is CASSLETDGSPLHF. The CDR3 coding sequence is TGCGCCAGCAGCTTGGAAACGGACGGGTCACCCCTCCACTTT.

The chain couples TRBV11-1 to TRBJ2-1; TRBD2 agrees at 10 bases. Per the germline V gene, CDR1 is SGHAT and CDR2 is FQDESV (reference sequence). After removal of 5 bases from V and 1 base from J, the junction contained 17 bases not matched to a gene. The CDR3 has 20 residues. The CDR3 loop is CASSGKRIAGGQFSYNEQFF. The CDR3 DNA reads as TGTGCCAGCAGCGGAAAACGAATAGCGGGGGGCCAGTTTTCCTACAATGAGCAGTTCTTC.

The chain carries TRBV5-1 and TRBJ2-5; D perhaps matches TRBD2 (5 bases). V was clipped by 0 bases and J by 1 base, with 22 bases between them. CDR1 and CDR2 from the germline V gene are SGHRS and YFSETQ. The CDR3 extends over 19 amino acids. The CDR3 here is CASSLDGPETRSGQETQYF. CDR3 nucleotides: TGCGCCAGCAGCTTGGATGGGCCCGAAACTAGGAGTGGCCAAGAGACCCAGTACTTC.

This clonotype was seen only a few times. V gene TRBV5-6 combines with J gene TRBJ1-2; the D gene is possibly TRBD1 (5 bases). V shed 6 bases and J shed 6 bases, with 12 bases lying between them. The CDR3 covers 12 residues. Germline assignment: CDR1 SGHDT and CDR2 YYEEEE. CDR3 sequence reads: CASTTGGDGYTF. CDR3 sequence (DNA): TGTGCCAGCACCACGGGGGGGGATGGCTACACCTTC.

The J gene is TRBJ1-1, the V gene TRBV28, with D uncertain. This CDR3 region has 10 residues. CDR1 and CDR2 (germline): MDHEN, SYDVKM. V lost 7 bases, J lost 11 bases, and 11 bases lay in between. CDR3 in amino acids: CASKALEAFF. The CDR3 DNA sequence: TGTGCCAGCAAGGCCCTCGAGGCTTTCTTT.

This clonotype was seen more than once but under ten times. The CDR3 DNA is TGTGCCAGCAGTTTCGGCAGCGCCCTTAACGAGCAGTACTTC. Encoded protein: CASSFGSALNEQYF. This chain uses TRBV12-3 or TRBV12-4 with TRBJ2-7; no clear D. The CDR3 has 14 amino acids. Trimming pared 3 bases from V and 5 bases from J, leaving 14 bases between.

This clonotype was seen ten or more times. V gene TRBV27 combines with J gene TRBJ2-5, with TRBD2 identical over 12 bases. The CDR3 length is 13 residues. V shed 6 bases and J 6 bases; nucleotides not matched to a gene: 2. Per the germline V gene, CDR1 is MNHEY and CDR2 is SMNVEV (reference sequence). CDR3 residues: CASRTSGGQTQYF. The CDR3 nucleotides are TGTGCCAGCAGGACTAGCGGGGGACAGACCCAGTACTTC.

The chain uses TRBV15 and TRBJ2-7; no definite D call. The CDR3 runs to 15 residues. Trimming pared 5 bases from V and 5 bases from J, leaving 19 bases between. Germline-derived CDR1 and CDR2 are LNHNV and YYDKDF (reference sequence). The CDR3 loop is CATSLGLGGLHEQYF. The CDR3 DNA reads as TGTGCCACCAGCCTGGGATTGGGTGGCCTCCACGAGCAGTACTTC.

CDR3: CASSLPVADTDTQYF. CDR3 nucleotides: TGTGCCAGCAGCTTACCCGTAGCGGATACAGATACGCAGTATTTT. The gene calls are TRBV7-9 and TRBJ2-3; D possibly corresponds to TRBD2 (6 bases). This CDR3 is 15 amino acids long. The germline V gene has CDR1 SEHNR and CDR2 FQNEAQ (reference sequence). V lost 2 bases, J lost 3 bases, and 12 bases lay in between.

This clonotype was counted between two and nine times. V is TRBV5-1 and J is TRBJ2-1; 11 nucleotides line up with TRBD2. CDR1 and CDR2 (germline): SGHRS, YFSETQ. The CDR3 covers 15 residues. The ends lost 4 bases at V and 6 bases at J; junction bases unmatched: 6. The CDR3 protein is CASSPRLAGPNEQFF. Written as DNA, the CDR3 is TGCGCCAGCAGCCCCCGACTAGCGGGACCCAATGAGCAGTTCTTC.

This clonotype was recorded at least ten times. This chain uses TRBV12-3 or TRBV12-4 with TRBJ2-2; 7 bases align to TRBD1. Trimming at V came to 7 bases and at J to 0 bases, leaving 8 bases not matched to a gene. The CDR3 spans 16 residues. This chain's CDR3 is CASTHRGNANTGELFF. CDR3 nucleotides: TGTGCCAGCACCCACAGGGGAAATGCGAACACCGGGGAGCTGTTTTTT.

The table lists this clonotype with a few counts. The J gene is TRBJ2-3, the V gene TRBV7-9; D might be TRBD1 or TRBD2, each matching 5 bases. Deletions cut 5 bases from V and 9 bases from J, with 18 bases between. The germline gives CDR1 SEHNR, CDR2 FQNEAQ (reference sequence). The CDR3 length is 14 residues. In DNA, the CDR3 is TGTGCCAGCAGCCCCGACGGGGCTGCAAAGACGCAGTATTTT. Its protein is CASSPDGAAKTQYF. The variable domain in full, completed from reference TRBV7-9 and TRBJ2-3, reads DTGVSQNPRHKITKRGQNVTFRCDPISEHNRLYWYRQTLGQGPEFLTYFQNEAQLEKSRLLSDRFSAERPKGSFSTLEIQRTEQGDSAMYLCASSPDGAAKTQYFGPGTRLTVL.

CDR3 coding DNA: TGTGCCAGCAGCTTAATAGGGGCGGGTAATTCACCCCTCCACTTT. Its protein is CASSLIGAGNSPLHF. V gene TRBV7-2 combines with J gene TRBJ1-6, with a weak D call TRBD1 (5 bases). Trimming cost V 2 bases and J 6 bases, with 11 bases left between them. CDR1 SGHTA and CDR2 FQGNSA come from the germline V gene. CDR3 size: 15 residues.

This clonotype was counted between two and nine times. The chain combines TRBV7-9 with TRBJ2-7, with 7 bases matching TRBD1. V trimming: 5 bases; J trimming: 6 bases; junction bases outside the gene matches: 10. CDR3 length equals 14 residues. Germline loops: CDR1 SEHNR, CDR2 FQNEAQ (reference sequence). The CDR3 sequence is CASSHDRVFSEQYF. For the CDR3, the DNA is TGTGCCAGCAGCCACGACAGGGTATTCAGCGAGCAGTACTTC.

This chain joins TRBV7-9 and TRBJ1-2, with 10 bases fitting TRBD1. Germline CDR1 is SEHNR and CDR2 is FQNEAQ (reference sequence). The CDR3 is 12 amino acids. With V trimmed by 5 bases and J by 10 bases, 4 bases remained unmatched. In nucleotides, the CDR3 is TGTGCCAGCAGCCCCGGGACAGGGGCCTACACCTTC. Encoded protein: CASSPGTGAYTF.

This clonotype was observed a handful of times. This CDR3 reads CSVGSTGGTEAFF. Here the CDR3 DNA reads TGCAGCGTTGGATCGACAGGGGGCACTGAAGCTTTCTTT. The chain carries TRBV29-1 and TRBJ1-1; TRBD1 aligns across 9 bases. Trimming took 4 bases from V and 4 from J; bases not matched to a gene: 4. Germline CDR1 SQVTM, CDR2 ANQGSEA. CDR3 length: 13 amino acids.